Described below is a single T cell receptor (beta chain) sequence and its context. Antigen: not known. The data stem from a study of cytomegalovirus exposure and HLA in healthy donors. Study as a whole: A data release that came early held roughly 90 million unique TCRs from HLA-typed donors.

CDR3 length: 16 residues. CDR1 is SGHDT, CDR2 YYEEEE, per germline. V was pared by 5 bases and J by 1 base, with 11 bases of the junction left unmatched. The PCR used 60 Vbeta and 13 Jbeta primers. Using immunoSEQ multiplex PCR, the repertoire was profiled, and TCRdb retains in-frame clones only, with some absent. The specimen's table records approximately 46,000 clones. Regarding the study as a whole: Earlier findings revealed that most TCR beta V segments proved productive either about 90% or about 30% of the time. Judged likely to be a sequencing artifact was a cluster of highly shared sequence variants.

The receptor was isolated from a male donor in good health and CMV-seronegative. The sequencing sample was made of PBMCs. This chain connects TRBV5-6 to TRBJ2-5; 7 bases are a match to TRBD2. The CDR3 reads CASSSRASGIQETQYF. CDR3 DNA: TGTGCCAGCAGTTCGAGGGCTAGCGGTATCCAAGAGACCCAGTACTTC.